This TCR beta chain comes out of a study of T cell responses to AZD1222 COVID-19 vaccine (dated by TCRdb to the early 2020s). The study in broad terms: TCR sequencing was performed for approximately 240 trial participants, of whom roughly 200 were given two doses of AZD1222 and approximately 25 were given two doses of MenACWY control vaccine. Trial participants were enrolled into age subgroups of 18-55, 56-69 and 70-plus years, which contained about 150, 28 and 57 TCR-sequenced participants, respectively.

The time point label corresponds to: about 28 days (+/-7) after the second vaccine dose. Because spike-specific TCR depth and breadth did not differ between the two schedules, AZD1222 recipients who got a second dose at roughly 4 weeks were pooled with those who got a second dose at roughly 12 weeks. Samples from vaccinated people were obtained from the UK trials COV001 and COV002, which included a single-blind randomized controlled phase 2/3 trial of AZD1222 (ChAdOx1 nCoV-19) in healthy adults. Trial participant PBMC samples were collected at day 0 and day 28 after the second dose for TCRbeta chain sequencing. On the study overall, not on this receptor specifically: No day 14 peak-response samples were available, so repertoires were characterized only after the peak T cell response. Reportedly, almost half of the unique spike-specific TCRs recognized epitopes lying outside the regions that are mutated in the B.1.351 and B.1.1.7 variants. Vaccine-associated CD4 TCRs spanned the whole spike protein, with dominant responses in regions 160-218 and 743-854. A significant rise in spike-specific TCR breadth and depth was observed after two AZD1222 doses relative to day 0 and relative to MenACWY recipients. Conclusions about previously exposed vaccinees are limited because only 6 or 7 AZD1222 recipients were SARS-CoV-2 seropositive at baseline. In the small 56-69-year group, the increase in depth fell short of significance, most likely because of low power. Participants were mostly white British and included more females than males, and it was suggested by the authors that clonal diversity may have been underestimated.

Unmatched junction bases come to 9, with V trimmed by 3 bases and J by 7 bases. Reading the germline V gene gives CDR1 MDHEN and CDR2 SYDVKM. The CDR3 contains 14 residues, cysteine and phenylalanine counted. Of the read, only the CDR3 DNA is kept; its 42 bases are in frame from base 1. As regards this clone: No cognate antigen has been identified for it. No base quality information exists; no much larger clone differs at one position.

The CDR3 regions of human TCRbeta chains were analyzed by immunosequencing. In the authors' own workflow: TCRs in the repertoires were matched against a reference library of SARS-CoV-2-specific TCRs that had been generated with the MIRA antigen-specificity platform. Breadth meant the fraction of unique TCRs that were SARS-CoV-2-associated, whereas depth meant the fraction of total T cells that were SARS-CoV-2-associated. Each spike-specific TCR was assigned to its reactive spike region and to a CD4 or CD8 class using the MIRA data. Log10-transformed breadth and depth values were compared by one-way ANOVA with Sidak's multiple comparisons tests. In TCRdb, the immuneACCESS table is reduced to in-frame sequences with V and J assigned. These tables do not hold every clone; where another copy was compared, an unresolved V gene accounts for under half, and the others remain unexplained. From that table come the V and J calls and clone size; the DNA was used to work out D and trimming. The sample table contains around 110,000 clones; only one count was recorded for roughly 88% of them. Of the sample, under 8.5% falls within the top ten clones.

The clonotype was recovered from an adult who received the AZD1222 COVID-19 vaccine. Here the chain combines TRBV28 and TRBJ2-7; TRBD1 aligns with 7 central bases. This specimen was peripheral blood, taken 28 days after the second AZD1222 dose. Read as DNA, the sequence is TGTGCCAGCAGTTTGCCGACAGGGCCCTCGGAGCAGTACTTC. It translates as CASSLPTGPSEQYF.